Sequencing of this TCR beta chain was carried out in a study of T cells expressing NK-cell markers. The CDR3 covers 15 residues. Per germline, CDR1 SGHRS and CDR2 YFSETQ. From its re-call of the 5' RACE reads, TCRdb lists each CDR3 protein once, without DNA. Recorded here are 550,000 or so distinct CDR3 sequences; the top ten clones represent 3% to 4.5%. The chain is built from TRBV5-1 and TRBJ1-1. The TCR comes from a man aged 18 to 29 in good health. Sequenced material: blood T cells: a sorted CD56 or NKG2C T cell subset, CD4+ or CD8+ T cells, or bulk PBMC T cells (not recorded which). The CDR3 protein is CASSLGRVENTEAFF.